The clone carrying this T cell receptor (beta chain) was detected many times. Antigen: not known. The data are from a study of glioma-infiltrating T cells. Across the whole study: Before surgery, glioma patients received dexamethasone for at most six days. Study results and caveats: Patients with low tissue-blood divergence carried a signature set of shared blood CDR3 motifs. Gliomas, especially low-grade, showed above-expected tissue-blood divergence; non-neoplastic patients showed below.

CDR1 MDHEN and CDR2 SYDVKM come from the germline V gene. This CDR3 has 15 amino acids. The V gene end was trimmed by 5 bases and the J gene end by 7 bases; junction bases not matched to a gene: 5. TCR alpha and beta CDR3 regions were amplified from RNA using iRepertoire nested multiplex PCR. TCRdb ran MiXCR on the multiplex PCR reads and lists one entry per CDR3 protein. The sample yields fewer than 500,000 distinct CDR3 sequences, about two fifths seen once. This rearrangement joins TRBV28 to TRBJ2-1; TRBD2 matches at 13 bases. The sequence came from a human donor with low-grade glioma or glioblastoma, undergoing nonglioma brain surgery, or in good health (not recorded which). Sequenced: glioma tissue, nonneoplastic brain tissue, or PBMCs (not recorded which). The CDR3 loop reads CASSLRTSGSNEQFF. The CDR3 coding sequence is TGTGCCAGCAGTCTAAGGACTAGCGGGAGTAATGAGCAGTTCTTC.